These 13 T cell receptor beta chains were sequenced from one sample in a study of CD8 T cells in Susac syndrome. Delineation of memory subsets for TEMRA sorting relied upon CD27 and CD45RA staining. Reverse transcription of roughly 0.45 to 1 ug RNA was carried out with random hexamers. One entry per CDR3 protein, called by TCRdb with MiXCR from the immunoSEQ multiplex PCR reads. Among roughly 1,200 distinct CDR3 sequences listed, 55% to 65% were seen once. The sample consisted of CD8+ TEMRA cells from PBMCs. Specified subset: FACS-sorted terminally differentiated effector memory CD8+ T cells re-expressing CD45RA (CD8+ TEMRA). The receptors here all came from a human donor with Susac syndrome.

The V call is TRBV6-4, the J call TRBJ2-3; 14 bases are a match to TRBD2. Losses at the gene ends were 0 bases for V and 4 bases for J; bases not matched to a gene: 0. Germline CDR1 is MRHNA and CDR2 is SNTAGT. The CDR3 is 16 amino acids. Here the CDR3 reads CASSDSTSGGADTQYF. CDR3 nucleotides: TGTGCCAGCAGTGACTCGACTAGCGGGGGGGCAGATACGCAGTATTTT.

A few counts support this clonotype. The chain carries TRBV5-6 and TRBJ2-7; the D is unclear. The CDR3 has 16 amino acids. Germline loops: CDR1 SGHDT, CDR2 YYEEEE. The V gene lost 5 bases and the J gene lost 0 bases, with 18 bases spanning the gap. The CDR3 is CASSFQGAFSSYEQYF. CDR3 DNA: TGTGCCAGCAGTTTCCAAGGTGCGTTTAGCTCCTACGAGCAGTACTTC.

This chain connects TRBV19 to TRBJ2-7, with D possibly called TRBD1 or TRBD2 (5 bases each). V was pared by 5 bases and J by 4 bases, with 15 bases between. Germline CDR1 reads LNHDA; CDR2 reads SQIVND (reference sequence). The CDR3 loop spans 14 amino acids. CDR3 in amino acids: CASSPGPNSYEQYF. The CDR3 DNA reads as TGTGCCAGTAGTCCGGGACCTAATTCATACGAGCAGTACTTC.

The rearrangement links TRBV24-1 to TRBJ1-1, with 9 nucleotides matching TRBD1. The trim removed 5 bases at V and 0 bases at J, leaving 12 bases unmatched. CDR3 size: 18 residues. Germline V gene lookup returns CDR1 KGHDR and CDR2 SFDVKD. This chain's CDR3 is CATSVIRDRDLMNTEAFF. The CDR3 nucleotides read TGTGCCACCAGTGTTATCCGGGACAGGGATCTTATGAACACTGAAGCTTTCTTT.

The V call is TRBV14, the J call TRBJ2-7; TRBD2 aligns across 8 bases. Unmatched junction bases numbered 9, after V lost 1 base and J lost 1 base. Germline CDR1 SGHDN, CDR2 FVKESK. The CDR3 covers 17 residues. CDR3 amino acids: CASSQGDLAGGSYEQYF. DNA of the CDR3: TGTGCCAGCAGCCAAGGGGATCTTGCGGGGGGATCCTACGAGCAGTACTTC.

This chain uses TRBV30 with TRBJ2-2; the match to TRBD1 covers 7 bases. The CDR3 loop spans 13 amino acids. V trimming: 2 bases; J trimming: 6 bases; junction bases outside the gene matches: 3. The germline gives CDR1 GTSNPN, CDR2 SVGIG (reference sequence). As DNA, the CDR3 is TGTGCCTGGAGTCCTACAGGGGCCGGGGAGCTGTTTTTT. Protein sequence: CAWSPTGAGELFF. Full variable domain (rest looked up from reference TRBV30 and TRBJ2-2): SQTIHQWPATLVQPVGSPLSLECTVEGTSNPNLYWYRQAAGRGLQLLFYSVGIGQISSEVPQNLSASRPQDRQFILSSKKLLLSDSGFYLCAWSPTGAGELFFGEGSRLTVL.

This clonotype appeared once. At one of its ends the junction is not consistent with the germline gene, which may arise from a read error. This chain connects TRBV9 to TRBJ2-2; TRBD1 is a possible D gene (5 bases). Germline CDR1 reads SGDLS; CDR2 reads YYNGEE. The CDR3 consists of 17 residues. The CDR3 reads CASSVTRVRAKTGELFF. The CDR3 nucleotides read TGTGCCAGCAGCGTAACCCGGGTCAGGGCGAAGACCGGGGAGCTGTTTTTT.

With respect to this clonotype: At one end the junction does not follow the germline gene, possibly because of a read error. The CDR3 loop reads CACSQGDLAGGSYEQYF. The CDR3 DNA follows: TGTGCCTGCAGCCAAGGGGATCTAGCGGGGGGATCCTACGAGCAGTACTTC. The chain links TRBV14 to TRBJ2-7; 11 nucleotides align to TRBD2. This CDR3 has 17 residues. Germline CDR1 is SGHDN and CDR2 is FVKESK. Drawing the rest from reference TRBV14 and TRBJ2-7, the complete variable domain is EAGVTQFPSHSVIEKGQTVTLRCDPISGHDNLYWYRRVMGKEIKFLLHFVKESKQDESGMPNNRFLAERTGGTYSTLKVQPAELEDSGVYFCACSQGDLAGGSYEQYFGPGTRLTVT.

Concerning this clonotype itself: The germline gene is not matched at one end of the junction; a read error may be the cause. The rearrangement links TRBV7-9 to TRBJ1-4; D ambiguous. CDR3 size: 15 residues. Germline lookup yields CDR1 SEHNR and CDR2 FQNEAQ (reference sequence). The CDR3 sequence is CACSLASQAGEKVFF. The CDR3 DNA reads TGTGCCTGCAGCTTAGCCTCTCAGGCTGGAGAAAAAGTGTTTTTT. The full variable domain, in which reference TRBV7-9 and TRBJ1-4 provide the parts outside the CDR3, is DTGVSQNPRHKITKRGQNVTFRCDPISEHNRLYWYRQTLGQGPEFLTYFQNEAQLEKSRLLSDRFSAERPKGSFSTLEIQRTEQGDSAMYLCACSLASQAGEKVFFGSGTQLSVL.

The rearrangement uses TRBV7-9 and TRBJ2-3; 7 positions agree with TRBD2. This CDR3 has 17 amino acids. The germline V gene encodes CDR1 SEHNR and CDR2 FQNEAQ (reference sequence). Germline trimming cut 2 bases from V and 4 bases from J; bases unmatched to any gene: 12. The CDR3 nucleotides read TGTGCCAGCAGCTTAAGAACGGACATTGGGGGGGCAGATACGCAGTATTTT. Protein sequence: CASSLRTDIGGADTQYF.

This clonotype was observed a handful of times. The chain links TRBV3-1 to TRBJ2-7, with D possibly being TRBD1 (5 bases). This CDR3 spans 13 amino acids. Germline V CDR1 and CDR2: LGHDT, YNNKEL (reference sequence). Trimming left V 3 bases short and J 5 bases short, with 11 bases between. The DNA of the CDR3 is TGTGCCAGCAGCCAGGAGAACAGGCACGAGCAGTACTTC. Translated, it gives CASSQENRHEQYF.

Comments on this clonotype: One end of the junction fails to match germline, which may point to a read error. The chain joins TRBV14 to TRBJ2-7, with 12 positions matching TRBD2. Germline loops: CDR1 SGHDN, CDR2 FVKESK. CDR3 size: 17 residues. The CDR3 nucleotides are TGTGCCAGCATCCAATGGGAACTAGCGGGGGGATCCTACGAGCAGTACTTC. Its protein product is CASIQWELAGGSYEQYF.

Regarding this clonotype: This sequence may be a read error, since a much larger clone differs from it by one base. This chain uses TRBV29-1 with TRBJ2-7; 9 positions match TRBD1. Germline CDR1 reads SQVTM; CDR2 reads ANQGSEA. The CDR3 extends over 14 amino acids. The CDR3 protein is CSVGGTGFSYELYF. CDR3 in DNA: TGCAGCGTTGGCGGGACAGGGTTCTCCTACGAGCTGTACTTC.